Below, one T cell receptor beta chain is given with its context. These data originate in a study of neurological immune-mediated disorders. TCRdb reprocessed the 5' RACE reads with MiXCR, giving one entry per CDR3 protein. Of roughly 32,000 distinct CDR3 sequences in the sample, approximately 5% were seen once. The specimen sequenced was CD4+ T cells from blood. The TCR was taken from a woman aged 45 to 65 in good health.

This CDR3 is CSAAGTGQGREKLFF. The CDR3 bases are TGCAGTGCCGCCGGGACAGGGCAGGGTCGGGAAAAACTGTTTTTT. The rearrangement uses TRBV20-1 and TRBJ1-4; TRBD1 matches at 9 bases. The CDR3 length is 15 residues. Germline V gives CDR1 DFQATT, CDR2 SNEGSKA (reference sequence). V shed 6 bases, J shed 8 bases, and the junction held 13 bases outside the gene matches.